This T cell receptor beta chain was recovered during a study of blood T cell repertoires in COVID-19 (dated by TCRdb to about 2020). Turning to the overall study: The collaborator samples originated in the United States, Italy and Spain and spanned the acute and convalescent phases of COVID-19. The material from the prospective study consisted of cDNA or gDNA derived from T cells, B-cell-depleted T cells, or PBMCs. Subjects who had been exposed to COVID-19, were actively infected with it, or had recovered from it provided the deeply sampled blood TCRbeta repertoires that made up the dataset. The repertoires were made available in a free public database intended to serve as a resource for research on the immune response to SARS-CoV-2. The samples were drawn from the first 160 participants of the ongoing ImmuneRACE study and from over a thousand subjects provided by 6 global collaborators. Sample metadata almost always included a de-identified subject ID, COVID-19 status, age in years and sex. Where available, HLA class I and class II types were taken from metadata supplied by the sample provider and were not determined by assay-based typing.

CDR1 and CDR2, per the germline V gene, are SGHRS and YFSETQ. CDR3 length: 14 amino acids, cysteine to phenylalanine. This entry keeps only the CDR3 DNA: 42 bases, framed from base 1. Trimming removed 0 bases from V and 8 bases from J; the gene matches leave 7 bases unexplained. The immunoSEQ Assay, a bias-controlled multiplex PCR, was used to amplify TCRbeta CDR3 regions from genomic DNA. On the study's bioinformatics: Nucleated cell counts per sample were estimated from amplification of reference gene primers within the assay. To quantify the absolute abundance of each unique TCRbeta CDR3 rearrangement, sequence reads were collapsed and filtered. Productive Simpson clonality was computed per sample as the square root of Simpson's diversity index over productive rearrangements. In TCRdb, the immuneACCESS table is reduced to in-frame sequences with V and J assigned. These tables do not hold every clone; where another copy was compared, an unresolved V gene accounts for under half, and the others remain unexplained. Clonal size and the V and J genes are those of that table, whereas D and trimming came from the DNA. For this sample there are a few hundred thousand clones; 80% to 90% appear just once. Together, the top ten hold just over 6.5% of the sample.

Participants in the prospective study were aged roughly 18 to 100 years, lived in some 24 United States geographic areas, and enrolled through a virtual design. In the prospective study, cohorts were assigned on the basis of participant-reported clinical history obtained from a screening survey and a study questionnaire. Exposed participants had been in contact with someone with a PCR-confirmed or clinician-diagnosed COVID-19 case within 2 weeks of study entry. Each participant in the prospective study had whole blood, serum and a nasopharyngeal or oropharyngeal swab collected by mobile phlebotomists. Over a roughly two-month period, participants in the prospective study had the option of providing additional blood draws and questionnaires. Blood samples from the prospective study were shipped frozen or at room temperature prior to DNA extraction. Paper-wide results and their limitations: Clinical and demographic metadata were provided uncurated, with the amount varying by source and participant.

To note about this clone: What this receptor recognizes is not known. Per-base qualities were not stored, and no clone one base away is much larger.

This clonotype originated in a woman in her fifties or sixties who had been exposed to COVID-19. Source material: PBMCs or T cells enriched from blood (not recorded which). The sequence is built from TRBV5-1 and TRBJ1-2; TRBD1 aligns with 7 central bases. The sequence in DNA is TGCGCCAGCAGCTTGGCCCAGGACAGGAAGGGCTACACCTTC. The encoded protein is CASSLAQDRKGYTF.